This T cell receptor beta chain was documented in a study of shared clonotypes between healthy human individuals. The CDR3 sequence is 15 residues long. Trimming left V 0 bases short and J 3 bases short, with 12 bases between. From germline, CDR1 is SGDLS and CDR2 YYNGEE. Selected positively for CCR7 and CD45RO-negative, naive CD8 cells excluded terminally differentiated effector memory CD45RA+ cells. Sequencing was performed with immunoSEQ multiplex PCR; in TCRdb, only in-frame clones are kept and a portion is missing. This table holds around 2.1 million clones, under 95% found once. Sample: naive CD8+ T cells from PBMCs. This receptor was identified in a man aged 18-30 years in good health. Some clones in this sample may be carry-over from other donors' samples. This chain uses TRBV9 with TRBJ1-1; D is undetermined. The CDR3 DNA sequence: TGTGCCAGCAGCGTAGGTAGCAGGTACGACACTGAAGCTTTCTTT. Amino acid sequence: CASSVGSRYDTEAFF.